One and the same sample provided the 22 T cell receptor beta chains below, sequenced in a study of graft-versus-host responses after intestinal transplantation. Their cognate antigens are unknown. Some clones are missing from TCRdb's copy, which holds only in-frame ones; the method was immunoSEQ multiplex PCR. The table lists about 70,000 clones, over 85% of them singletons. The material sequenced was unstimulated CD8+ T cells sorted from spleen or lymph node cells, taken before intestinal transplant. All receptors derive from a human donor who received an intestinal transplant.

The J gene is TRBJ2-7, the V gene TRBV2; 9 nucleotides agree with TRBD2. V gave up 10 bases and J gave up 5 bases; unmatched junction bases: 12. This CDR3 has 14 amino acids. The germline V gene encodes CDR1 SNHLY and CDR2 FYNNEI. CDR3 sequence reads: CATLLSGSRNEQYF. DNA for the CDR3: TGTGCCACCCTACTTAGCGGGAGTCGGAACGAGCAGTACTTC.

The rearrangement links TRBV10-3 to TRBJ2-7; 9 bases agree with TRBD1. CDR1 is ENHRY, CDR2 SYGVKD, per germline. V shed 6 bases and J 4 bases; nucleotides not matched to a gene: 4. The CDR3 spans 13 residues. CDR3 sequence reads: CAIRAGQGYEQYF. As DNA, the CDR3 is TGTGCCATCAGAGCTGGACAGGGGTACGAGCAGTACTTC.

V usage is TRBV5-1 and J usage is TRBJ1-4; 9 bases align to TRBD1. Germline values: CDR1 SGHRS, CDR2 YFSETQ. CDR3 length equals 15 residues. The V and J ends lost 3 bases and 5 bases, in that order; junction bases with no gene match: 5. CDR3 amino acids: CASSWGQGANEKLFF. The CDR3 DNA reads TGCGCCAGCAGCTGGGGACAGGGTGCAAATGAAAAACTGTTTTTT.

The rearrangement links TRBV5-6 to TRBJ1-3; a possible D gene is TRBD1 (6 bases). The ends were cut back, 5 bases at V and 4 bases at J, with 13 bases in the middle. CDR1 is SGHDT and CDR2 is YYEEEE in the germline V gene. The CDR3 runs 14 residues. This CDR3 reads CASSVGDNGNTIYF. CDR3 DNA: TGTGCCAGCAGTGTCGGGGACAACGGAAACACCATATATTTT.

The V and J genes are TRBV29-1 and TRBJ2-1; the D gene is possibly TRBD2 (6 bases). Germline V gene data show CDR1 as SQVTM and CDR2 as ANQGSEA. The CDR3 sequence is 10 residues long. The V and J ends lost 6 bases and 12 bases respectively, with 12 bases between them. CDR3 coding DNA: TGCAGCGTGGCCGGGACTGGGCAGTTCTTC. It encodes CSVAGTGQFF.

This sequence joins TRBV7-3 and TRBJ2-2; D may correspond to TRBD1 or TRBD2 (5 bases each). V lost 1 base and J 0 bases, leaving 6 bases between the germline ends. The CDR3 consists of 15 residues. The germline CDR1 and CDR2 sequences are SGHTA and FQGTGA. CDR3 region: CASSLMGANTGELFF. CDR3 bases: TGTGCCAGCAGCTTAATGGGGGCGAACACCGGGGAGCTGTTTTTT.

This chain connects TRBV4-1 to TRBJ1-5, with a tentative D call TRBD1 (5 bases). The CDR3 spans 13 residues. Germline V gene data show CDR1 as MGHRA and CDR2 as YSYEKL. V gave up 5 bases and J gave up 4 bases, with 9 bases separating them. Here the CDR3 DNA reads TGCGCCAGCAGCACCGGGGGGAATCAGCCCCAGCATTTT. Amino acid sequence: CASSTGGNQPQHF.

The chain employs TRBV4-1 and TRBJ2-5, with 10 bases aligning to TRBD2. The closer fit of TRBJ2-7 to the DNA end suggests the J call may be wrong. The CDR3 totals 14 residues. The V gene's germline CDR1 is MGHRA and CDR2 YSYEKL. CDR3: CASSPLAGIYEQYF. DNA of the CDR3: TGCGCCAGCAGCCCACTAGCGGGGATATACGAGCAGTACTTC.

The rearrangement links TRBV7-9 to TRBJ2-3, with 10 bases fitting TRBD2. This CDR3 has 18 amino acids. Germline assignment: CDR1 SEHNR and CDR2 FQNEAQ (reference sequence). V shed 5 bases and J 10 bases; nucleotides not matched to a gene: 21. The CDR3 loop reads CASSRPSLRLAGAVSQYF. CDR3 coding DNA: TGTGCCAGCAGCCGTCCATCGTTGAGGCTAGCGGGGGCCGTGTCGCAGTATTTT.

Comments on this clone: Its ends do not fully match the called genes, so a read error is possible. The chain uses TRBV18 and TRBJ1-1, with 9 bases lining up with TRBD1. The CDR3 has 15 amino acids. CDR1 and CDR2 from the germline V gene are KGHSH and LQKENI. This CDR3 is CASSPQGAGNTEAFF. The CDR3 DNA reads TGTGCCAGCTCGCCACAGGGGGCTGGGAACACTGAAGCTTTCTTT.

This chain links TRBV14 with TRBJ2-1, with TRBD2 as a possible D gene (6 bases). CDR1 and CDR2 (germline): SGHDN, FVKESK. V was pared by 4 bases and J by 6 bases, with 13 bases between. This CDR3 region has 14 residues. The CDR3 DNA follows: TGTGCCAGCAGCCCAAGATCAGCGGGCAATGAGCAGTTCTTC. Protein: CASSPRSAGNEQFF.

The gene calls are TRBV13 and TRBJ1-4, with 10 bases fitting TRBD1. The germline V gene has CDR1 PRHDT and CDR2 FYEKMQ (reference sequence). CDR3 length: 14 amino acids. Trimming cost V 5 bases and J 8 bases; bases outside gene matches: 5. The CDR3 reads CASSTGTGEEKLFF. DNA of the CDR3: TGTGCCAGCAGCACCGGGACAGGGGAAGAAAAACTGTTTTTT.

With regard to this clone: Other DNA sequences from this sample encode an identical CDR3 as well. The chain employs TRBV28 and TRBJ2-2; D not certain. Germline lookup yields CDR1 MDHEN and CDR2 SYDVKM. This CDR3 contains 13 residues. The V end lost 2 bases, the J end lost 9 bases, and 10 bases lay between the germline ends. The CDR3 coding sequence is TGTGCCAGCAGTTTAGGTCAGAAATGGGAGCTGTTTTTT. It yields the protein CASSLGQKWELFF.

V is TRBV9 and J is TRBJ1-4, with D unresolved. Germline loops: CDR1 SGDLS, CDR2 YYNGEE. CDR3 length: 13 amino acids. The germline V and J ends were trimmed by 5 bases and 6 bases, with 11 bases remaining between them. CDR3 region: CASRDERHEKLFF. The CDR3 region has the DNA TGTGCCAGCAGGGATGAGAGGCATGAAAAACTGTTTTTT.

The chain employs TRBV5-8 and TRBJ1-5; no clear D gene. This CDR3 contains 13 residues. In germline, CDR1 is SGHTS, CDR2 YDEGEE. Trimming removed 2 bases at V and 2 bases at J, with 5 bases between. This CDR3 reads CASSFVGNQPQHF. CDR3 DNA sequence: TGTGCCAGCAGCTTCGTTGGCAATCAGCCCCAGCATTTT. The entire variable domain, with the rest obtained from reference TRBV5-8 and TRBJ1-5, is as follows: EAGVTQSPTHLIKTRGQQATLRCSPISGHTSVYWYQQALGLGLQFLLWYDEGEERNRGNFPPRFSGRQFPNYSSELNVNALELEDSALYLCASSFVGNQPQHFGDGTRLSIL.

V usage is TRBV19 and J usage is TRBJ1-5; TRBD1 aligns across 7 bases. V trimming: 6 bases; J trimming: 3 bases; junction bases outside the gene matches: 11. The CDR3 loop spans 16 amino acids. In germline, CDR1 is LNHDA, CDR2 SQIVND (reference sequence). The CDR3, as DNA: TGTGCCAGTAGCGATCGACAGGGCGCGATCAATCAGCCCCAGCATTTT. Translating it yields CASSDRQGAINQPQHF.

J is TRBJ2-1 and V is TRBV30; unclear D gene. The CDR3 consists of 12 residues. Per germline, CDR1 GTSNPN and CDR2 SVGIG (reference sequence). Trimming removed 0 bases at V and 7 bases at J, with 7 bases between. CDR3 sequence: CAWSVTGNEQFF. In nucleotides, the CDR3 is TGTGCCTGGAGTGTAACCGGGAATGAGCAGTTCTTC.

The chain joins TRBV6-1 to TRBJ1-6; D is unclear. V was shortened by 4 bases and J by 8 bases, with 15 bases between the two germline ends. The V gene's germline CDR1 is MNHNS and CDR2 SASEGT. The CDR3 runs to 15 residues. Written as DNA, the CDR3 is TGTGCCAGCAGTGGTCGGGATTCGCTTTATTCACCCCTCCACTTT. Translated, it gives CASSGRDSLYSPLHF.

This chain uses TRBV7-9 with TRBJ1-5, with a weak D call TRBD1 (6 bases). The V end was cut by 3 bases, the J end by 4 bases, with 13 bases between. CDR1 and CDR2 from the germline V gene are SEHNR and FQNEAQ (reference sequence). This CDR3 has 15 residues. The CDR3 DNA reads TGTGCCAGCAGCTTGGGGGCGGGGGGAAATCAGCCCCAGCATTTT. Its protein is CASSLGAGGNQPQHF.

The rearrangement uses TRBV9 and TRBJ2-7; TRBD2 is a possible D gene (5 bases). Trimming removed 0 bases at V and 2 bases at J, with 15 bases between. This CDR3 has 16 amino acids. CDR1 and CDR2 from the germline V gene are SGDLS and YYNGEE. The CDR3 loop is CASSVGESPGAYEQYF. The CDR3 DNA reads TGTGCCAGCAGCGTAGGGGAGTCCCCGGGCGCCTACGAGCAGTACTTC.

For this clone: Germline and junction disagree at one end, which may indicate a read error. This chain uses TRBV30 with TRBJ1-4; a possible D gene is TRBD1 (6 bases). In germline, CDR1 is GTSNPN, CDR2 SVGIG (reference sequence). The CDR3 length is 15 residues. CDR3 nucleotides: TGTGCCTGGAGGACTCAACAGGGCCCTAAAGAAAAACTGTTTTTT. Its translation: CAWRTQQGPKEKLFF.

The V call is TRBV2, the J call TRBJ2-3, with D tentatively TRBD2 (6 bases). The CDR3 extends over 13 amino acids. The V gene's germline CDR1 is SNHLY and CDR2 FYNNEI. V was cut by 7 bases and J by 2 bases, with 10 bases left in between. DNA for the CDR3: TGTGCCAGCAAAGCTAGCGACACAGATACGCAGTATTTT. This codes for CASKASDTDTQYF.